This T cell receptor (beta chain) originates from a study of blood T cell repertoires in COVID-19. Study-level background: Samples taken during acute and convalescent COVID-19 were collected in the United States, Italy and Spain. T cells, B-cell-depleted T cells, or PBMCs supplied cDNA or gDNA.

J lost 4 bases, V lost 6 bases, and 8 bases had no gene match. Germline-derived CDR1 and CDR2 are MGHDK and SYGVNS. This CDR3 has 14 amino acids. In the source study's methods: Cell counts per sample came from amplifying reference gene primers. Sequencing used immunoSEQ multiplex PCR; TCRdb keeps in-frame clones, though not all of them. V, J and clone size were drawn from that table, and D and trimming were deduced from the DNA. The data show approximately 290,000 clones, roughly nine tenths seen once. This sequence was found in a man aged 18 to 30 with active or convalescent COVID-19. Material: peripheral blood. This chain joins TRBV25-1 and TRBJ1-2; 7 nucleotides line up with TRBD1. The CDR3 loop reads CASSTTGTAYGYTF. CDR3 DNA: TGTGCCAGCAGCACTACCGGGACAGCCTATGGCTACACCTTC.